This entry is about one T cell receptor (beta chain). Its antigen remains unknown. The data originate from a study of cytomegalovirus exposure and HLA in healthy donors. 13 Jbeta primers and 60 Vbeta primers were used for the PCR. Profiling relied on immunoSEQ multiplex PCR, and the TCRdb table lists in-frame clones only, not all of them. Among tens of thousands of clones listed, 53% were seen once. Whole-study results and caveats: According to the study, 160 or so TCR beta chains were cytomegalovirus-associated.

Germline V gene sequence: CDR1 MDHEN, CDR2 SYDVKM. The CDR3 is made up of 15 amino acids. V dropped 2 bases and J dropped 3 bases, with 8 bases sitting between them. The chain combines TRBV28 with TRBJ1-6; D may be TRBD1 (5 bases). The sequence came from a woman in her forties in good health and CMV-seropositive. Sequencing used PBMCs. The CDR3 protein is CASSLVQGYNSPLHF. The CDR3 DNA reads TGTGCCAGCAGTTTAGTGCAGGGCTATAATTCACCCCTCCACTTT. The whole variable domain, filled in from reference TRBV28 and TRBJ1-6, reads DVKVTQSSRYLVKRTGEKVFLECVQDMDHENMFWYRQDPGLGLRLIYFSYDVKMKEKGDIPEGYSVSREKKERFSLILESASTNQTSMYLCASSLVQGYNSPLHFGNGTRLTVT.